The 22 T cell receptor beta chains reported below all come from one sample, sequenced in a study of tumor-infiltrating lymphocytes in primary liver carcinoma. In addition to blood RNA drawn from unsorted whole blood, germline DNA was extracted. Production of TCR beta cDNA used approximately 480 ng total RNA together with a constant-region primer. A slightly modified ARM-PCR protocol with three nested multiplex PCR rounds produced these TCR beta libraries. Researchers ran the first two PCR rounds for ten to eleven cycles each with TRBV1-TRBV30 forward primers and a C-beta reverse primer. From the multiplex PCR reads, TCRdb called clonotypes with MiXCR, one entry per CDR3 protein. The sample holds about 310,000 distinct CDR3 sequences, about three fifths seen once. Sequenced material: peripheral blood. The receptors stem from a woman in her thirties with primary liver carcinoma and hepatitis B virus infection.

The chain recombines TRBV5-1 with TRBJ2-3; no clear D gene. Germline lookup yields CDR1 SGHRS and CDR2 YFSETQ. The CDR3 sequence is 13 residues long. Between the trimmed V and J ends, which lost 4 bases and 3 bases, there was a span of 9 bases. CDR3 sequence reads: CASSMLGTDTQYF. CDR3 DNA: TGCGCCAGCAGCATGCTAGGGACAGATACGCAGTATTTT.

V gene TRBV11-1 combines with J gene TRBJ2-3; D gene unclear. CDR1 and CDR2 from the germline V gene are SGHAT and FQDESV (reference sequence). The length of the CDR3 is 13 residues. The CDR3 sequence: CVISLGRTDTQYF. The CDR3 DNA reads TGTGTCATCAGCTTAGGACGGACAGATACGCAGTATTTT.

About this clonotype: One base away lies a much larger clone, so this may be a sequencing read error. The chain recombines TRBV6-2 or TRBV6-3 with TRBJ2-1; 8 bases match TRBD2. V gave up 6 bases and J gave up 2 bases; unmatched junction bases: 9. Germline V gives CDR1 MNHEY, CDR2 SVGEGT. This CDR3 is built from 16 residues. CDR3 in DNA: TGTGCCAGCAGAACCGGGACTAGTAGCCCCTACAATGAGCAGTTCTTC. Translation: CASRTGTSSPYNEQFF.

Comments on this clonotype: A much larger clone lies one base from this, so it may be a read error. The J gene is TRBJ2-1, the V gene TRBV6-6; 7 bases match TRBD2. Trimming removed 5 bases from V and 3 bases from J; junction bases left unmatched: 10. Looked up from germline, CDR1 is MNHNY and CDR2 is SVGAGI (reference sequence). The CDR3 length is 16 residues. CDR3 nucleotides: TGTGCCAGCAGTCGACTAGTGGGAGGGGTCTACAATGAGCAGTTCTTC. Encoded protein: CASSRLVGGVYNEQFF.

The chain is built from TRBV12-3 or TRBV12-4 and TRBJ1-4, with 9 nucleotides matching TRBD1. CDR3 length: 18 amino acids. The V segment lost 3 bases and the J segment 0 bases; nucleotides outside the gene matches: 8. The CDR3 loop reads CASSFWDREGPTNEKLFF. CDR3 coding DNA: TGTGCCAGCAGTTTCTGGGACAGGGAAGGCCCAACTAATGAAAAACTGTTTTTT.

In the case of this clonotype: The junction differs from germline at one of its ends, possibly a read error. The chain is built from TRBV6-2 or TRBV6-3 and TRBJ2-7; D call uncertain. Germline V gives CDR1 MNHEY, CDR2 SVGEGT. This CDR3 contains 13 residues. For the CDR3, the DNA is TGTGCCAGCACGAAGGGTGTTTACTACGACCAGTACTTC. This codes for CASTKGVYYDQYF.

As to this clonotype: A read error may be the cause here, since a much bigger clone is one base away. V and J are TRBV12-3 or TRBV12-4 and TRBJ1-3; a weak D match, TRBD1 (5 bases). The CDR3 covers 14 residues. CDR3 DNA sequence: TGTGCCAGCGCAACTTGGGGCCACGGAAACGCCATATATTTT. It is translated as CASATWGHGNAIYF.

The chain joins TRBV21-1 to TRBJ2-7. TRBV21-1 is designated a pseudogene. The CDR3 extends over 8 amino acids. As DNA, the CDR3 is TGTGGGCTGGGGGAGCAGTACTTC. Amino acid sequence: CGLGEQYF.

This clonotype occurred once. Its ends do not fully match the called genes, so a read error is possible. The J gene is TRBJ2-1, the V gene TRBV11-1, with D possibly matching TRBD2 (6 bases). Per germline, CDR1 SGHAT and CDR2 FQDESV (reference sequence). The CDR3 covers 16 residues. CDR3 in DNA: TGTACCAGCAGCTTTCGGACGGGAGCCCGGGGAAATGAGCAGTTCTTC. Its protein product is CTSSFRTGARGNEQFF.

This clonotype was picked up many times. The chain uses TRBV12-3 or TRBV12-4 and TRBJ1-2, with a possible D match to TRBD1 (6 bases). The V end was cut by 7 bases, the J end by 3 bases, with 12 bases between. This CDR3 is built from 13 residues. CDR3 sequence: CASKPTGYYGYTF. In DNA form, the CDR3 reads TGTGCCAGCAAACCGACAGGCTACTATGGCTACACCTTC.

The V and J genes are TRBV28 and TRBJ2-1; TRBD2 aligns across 10 bases. This CDR3 region has 14 residues. CDR1 is MDHEN, CDR2 SYDVKM, per germline. The junction had 3 bases not matched to a gene; V was cut back by 3 bases and J by 7 bases. The CDR3 DNA reads as TGTGCCAGCAGTTTGACACTAGCGGGGAATGAGCAGTTCTTC. Its translation: CASSLTLAGNEQFF.

This chain uses TRBV15 with TRBJ2-1, with D perhaps matching TRBD1 (6 bases). Germline V gene sequence: CDR1 LNHNV, CDR2 YYDKDF (reference sequence). V lost 1 base, J lost 5 bases, and 15 bases lay in between. The CDR3 extends over 16 amino acids. CDR3 region: CATSRVVGRGNNEQFF. The CDR3 DNA follows: TGTGCCACCAGCAGAGTTGTTGGCAGGGGAAACAATGAGCAGTTCTTC.

This clonotype was seen at least ten times. V is TRBV4-3 and J is TRBJ2-3; D is undetermined. Trimming took off 0 bases at V and 0 bases at J, with 4 bases between the two ends. The CDR3 runs to 14 residues. Germline V gives CDR1 LGHNA, CDR2 YSLEER. In DNA, the CDR3 is TGCGCCAGCAGCCAAGACCGAAGCACAGATACGCAGTATTTT. Its translation is CASSQDRSTDTQYF.

In this sample, this clonotype turned up a few times. The chain couples TRBV6-2 or TRBV6-3 to TRBJ1-1, with D uncertain. The CDR3 totals 17 residues. Between the trimmed V and J ends, which lost 0 bases and 1 base, there was a span of 15 bases. The germline V gene encodes CDR1 MNHEY and CDR2 SVGEGT. CDR3 residues: CASSYSIFSKGNTEAFF. DNA of the CDR3: TGTGCCAGCAGTTACTCGATATTCTCCAAGGGGAACACTGAAGCTTTCTTT.

The V gene is TRBV28, the J gene TRBJ2-7; tentatively, D is TRBD2 (6 bases). The J call is in doubt because the DNA end fits TRBJ2-1 better. Germline V CDR1 and CDR2: MDHEN, SYDVKM. This CDR3 spans 16 amino acids. CDR3 DNA: TGTGCCAGCAGTTCGACTTGGCTAGCGAGAATCAACGAGCAGTTCTTC. Its translation is CASSSTWLARINEQFF.

This chain links TRBV12-3 or TRBV12-4 with TRBJ1-6; no definite D call. Trimming shortened V by 4 bases and J by 13 bases, and 14 bases separated the two germline ends. The CDR3 is 13 amino acids. The CDR3 spells CASSYRRSRPLHF. Written as DNA, the CDR3 is TGTGCCAGCAGTTATCGACGGTCTCGTCCCCTCCACTTT.

The chain couples TRBV11-3 to TRBJ2-1; TRBD2 might be the D (6 bases). The germline gives CDR1 SGHNT, CDR2 YENEEA. Trimming cost V 9 bases and J 5 bases, with 14 bases left between them. CDR3 length equals 13 residues. CDR3 sequence (DNA): TGTGCCAGTGCACTAGCCTCGAACAATGAGCAGTTCTTC. This gives the protein CASALASNNEQFF.

The chain couples TRBV7-9 to TRBJ2-1; 10 bases agree with TRBD2. The V gene end was trimmed by 1 base and the J gene end by 12 bases; junction bases not matched to a gene: 18. CDR3 length: 18 amino acids. CDR1 is SEHNR, CDR2 FQNEAQ, per germline (reference sequence). The CDR3 region is CASSLGQELAGPLTGQFF. CDR3 coding DNA: TGTGCCAGCAGCTTAGGGCAAGAACTAGCGGGGCCACTTACGGGGCAGTTCTTC.

Remarks on this clonotype: Relative to the germline gene, one junction end is altered; a read error may explain this. This chain's CDR3 is CASSSGVRGYPDTRYF. The CDR3, as DNA: TGCGCCAGCAGCTCTGGTGTCCGGGGTTATCCAGATACGCGGTATTTT. The J gene is TRBJ2-3, the V gene TRBV5-1, with D perhaps TRBD2 (5 bases). The CDR3 contains 16 residues. Looked up from germline, CDR1 is SGHRS and CDR2 is YFSETQ.

The chain is built from TRBV10-3 and TRBJ2-5; D might be TRBD1 (6 bases). This CDR3 has 13 residues. The V end was cut by 5 bases, the J end by 5 bases, with 12 bases between. Germline CDR1 reads ENHRY; CDR2 reads SYGVKD. The DNA for the CDR3 is TGTGCCATCAGTCTGGGGGCCGGGGAGACCCAGTACTTC. Its protein product is CAISLGAGETQYF.

On this clonotype: The junction differs from germline at one of its ends, possibly a read error. V and J are TRBV12-3 or TRBV12-4 and TRBJ2-1; a possible D gene is TRBD2 (6 bases). This CDR3 region has 14 residues. CDR3 coding DNA: TGTGCCACCAGAGGTAGCGGAACCTACAATGAGCGGTTCTTC. This sequence encodes CATRGSGTYNERFF.

The V call is TRBV29-1, the J call TRBJ2-1, with D perhaps matching TRBD1 or TRBD2 (5 bases each). V lost 6 bases to trimming and J lost 7 bases, with 16 bases between them. The CDR3 runs 13 residues. CDR1 SQVTM and CDR2 ANQGSEA come from the germline V gene. As DNA, the CDR3 is TGCAGCGTCCCGGGACGGTCTTTGAATGAGCAGTTCTTC. As protein: CSVPGRSLNEQFF.